This TCR beta chain was recorded in a study of CD8+ T cells in alopecia areata. Study-wide points: Affected scalp, especially in alopecia totalis/universalis, had a higher clonality than normal scalp did. Scalp samples also yield sequences of resident alphabeta T cells from normal skin.

Once RNA had been extracted, it was reverse transcribed into cDNA to act as the sequencing template. Assay used: immunoSEQ multiplex PCR; TCRdb lists only in-frame clones, some missing. The profile covers under 150,000 clones, with 47% appearing a single time and roughly 10% taken by the ten largest. Note on this clone: Antigen: not known.

Both peripheral blood and punch biopsies of lesional scalp skin were obtained from patients who had alopecia areata. This receptor was taken from a human donor with alopecia areata. The sample consisted of NKG2D-low CD8+ T cells sorted from blood.

CDR3 nucleotide sequence: TGCAGCGTTGCAGGGACCGGCGAGCAGTACTTC. Protein sequence: CSVAGTGEQYF. V is TRBV29-1 and J is TRBJ2-7; the D gene could be TRBD1 or TRBD2 (5 bases each). CDR1 and CDR2 from the germline V gene are SQVTM and ANQGSEA. The ends were cut back, 4 bases at V and 6 bases at J, with 10 bases in the middle. This CDR3 is 11 amino acids long.